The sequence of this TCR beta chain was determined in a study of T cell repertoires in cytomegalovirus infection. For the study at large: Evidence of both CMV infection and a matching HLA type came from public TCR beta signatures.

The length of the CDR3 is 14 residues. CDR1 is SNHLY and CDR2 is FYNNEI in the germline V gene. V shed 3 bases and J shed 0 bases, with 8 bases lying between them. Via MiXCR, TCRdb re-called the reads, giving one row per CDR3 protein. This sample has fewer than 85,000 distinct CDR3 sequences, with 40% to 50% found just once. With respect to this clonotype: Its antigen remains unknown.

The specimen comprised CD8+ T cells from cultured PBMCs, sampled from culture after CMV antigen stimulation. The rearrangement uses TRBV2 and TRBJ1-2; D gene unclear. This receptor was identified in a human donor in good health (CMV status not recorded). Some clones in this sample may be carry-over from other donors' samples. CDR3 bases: TGTGCCAGCAGTGATTCAGGAGCTAACTATGGCTACACCTTC. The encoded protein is CASSDSGANYGYTF.